This is a list of T cell receptor beta chains from one sample in a study of spatial heterogeneity in lung cancer. Each CDR3 protein gets one entry after TCRdb re-called the 5' RACE reads with MiXCR. This sample has about 47,000 distinct CDR3 sequences, with about an eighth found just once. The starting material was PBMCs, obtained at follow-up. Receptors were obtained from a male donor with early-stage non-small cell lung cancer. Both conserved end residues are part of each CDR3. A D gene is named only where the DNA matches it firmly. Clone size appears in some rows only: once, few, many, or a class for an expanded clone.

D gene | J gene | clone size | V gene | CDR3 DNA | CDR3 protein
- | TRBJ1-1 | few | TRBV12-3/TRBV12-4 | TGTGCCACCACTAAGGGGTGGAACACTGAAGCTTTCTTT | CATTKGWNTEAFF
- | TRBJ2-5 | - | TRBV4-1 | TGCGCCAGCAGCCAAGATGGCGGGGTTCAAGAGACCCAGTACTTC | CASSQDGGVQETQYF
- | TRBJ2-1 | - | TRBV24-1 | TGTGCCACCGCCAGCGGACCGGGTCCGCAGTTCTTC | CATASGPGPQFF
- | TRBJ2-1 | once | TRBV7-2 | TGTGCCAGCAGGTCTACTAGCAACTCCTACAATGAGCAGTTCTTC | CASRSTSNSYNEQFF
TRBD1 | TRBJ2-1 | many | TRBV6-2/TRBV6-3 | TGTGCCAGCGTGGACAGGAACTACAATGAGCAGTTCTTC | CASVDRNYNEQFF
- | TRBJ2-3 | many | TRBV9 | TGTGCCAGCAGCGTCCCCCCGGACACGGATACGCAGTATTTT | CASSVPPDTDTQYF
- | TRBJ1-2 | many | TRBV3-1 | TGTGCCAGCAGCCTCGGGACTGGATTCAATGGCTACACCTTC | CASSLGTGFNGYTF
- | TRBJ2-3 | - | TRBV12-3/TRBV12-4 | TGTGCCAGCAGCCTATTCCAGGGAGATACGCAGTATTTT | CASSLFQGDTQYF
TRBD2 | TRBJ2-7 | many | TRBV5-1 | TGCGCCAGCAGCTTGGGGGAAGGCGGGAGCGAGCAGTACTTC | CASSLGEGGSEQYF
- | TRBJ2-2 | few | TRBV5-4 | TGTGCCAGCAGCTCCCCCCGAGGACAGCACACCGGGGAGCTGTTTTTT | CASSSPRGQHTGELFF
- | TRBJ1-5 | few | TRBV7-2 | TGTGCCAGCAGCTTTGAGGCTAACAATCAGCCCCAGCATTTT | CASSFEANNQPQHF
TRBD2 | TRBJ2-1 | - | TRBV20-1 | TGCAGTGCTAGACCCGGACTAGCGGGAGGGCCTGATGAGCAGTTCTTC | CSARPGLAGGPDEQFF
TRBD2 | TRBJ2-1 | many | TRBV7-9 | TGTGCCAGCAGCTTAGGACTAGCGGTAGACAATGAGCAGTTCTTC | CASSLGLAVDNEQFF
- | TRBJ2-2 | - | TRBV9 | TGTGCCAGCAGCGTACTCCCCGGGGAGCTGTTTTTT | CASSVLPGELFF
- | TRBJ2-6 | many | TRBV7-2 | TGTGCCAGCAGCTTCGTGTTGAACTCTGGGGCCAACGTCCTGACTTTC | CASSFVLNSGANVLTF
TRBD1 | TRBJ1-2 | many | TRBV5-4 | TGTGCCAGCAGCTTGGCCAGACAGGGTTCCAAAAGCTACACCTTC | CASSLARQGSKSYTF
- | TRBJ2-3 | - | TRBV4-1 | TGCGCCAGCAGCCGGGGGGGCAGCACAGATACGCAGTATTTT | CASSRGGSTDTQYF
- | TRBJ1-2 | - | TRBV20-1 | TGCAGTGCTAGTTTACCTGCTAACTATGGCTACACCTTC | CSASLPANYGYTF
- | TRBJ1-4 | many | TRBV28 | TGTGCCAGCATGCCGAGACGGACGAATGAAAAACTGTTTTTT | CASMPRRTNEKLFF
- | TRBJ1-5 | many | TRBV5-5 | TGTGCCAGCAGCGCCCGGGCCCCGATTTTGGGCGATCAGCCCCAGCATTTT | CASSARAPILGDQPQHF
- | TRBJ2-7 | - | TRBV3-1 | TGTGCCAGCAGCCAAGGGGCAAGTAGACTCTACGAGCAGTACTTC | CASSQGASRLYEQYF
- | TRBJ2-7 | many | TRBV10-3 | TGTGCCATCAGTGACCTAGGGAGGCGCGAGCAGTACTTC | CAISDLGRREQYF
TRBD2 | TRBJ2-1 | many | TRBV7-3 | TGTGCCAGCAGCGCCACTAGCGGGAGTCGCTATGAGCAGTTCTTC | CASSATSGSRYEQFF
TRBD1 | TRBJ2-1 | - | TRBV11-2 | TGTGCCAGCAGCTCGGGACAGGGCGAGCAGTTCTTC | CASSSGQGEQFF
- | TRBJ2-2 | - | TRBV27 | TGTGCCAGCAGTCCGCTCACCGGGGAGCTGTTTTTT | CASSPLTGELFF
- | TRBJ2-7 | many | TRBV20-1 | TGCAGTGCTGCCCCGGTCACAGTCCACTACGAGCAGTACTTC | CSAAPVTVHYEQYF
- | TRBJ2-3 | - | TRBV10-2 | TGCGCCATTTTCCCCCCGAATGGAGATACGCAGTATTTT | CAIFPPNGDTQYF
- | TRBJ2-7 | few | TRBV7-9 | TGTGCCAGCAGCCACCAAGCCCTGGGATCCTACGAGCAGTACTTC | CASSHQALGSYEQYF
- | TRBJ1-1 | - | TRBV11-2 | TGTGCCAGTAGGGCTGTCGGGAGGAACACTGAAGCTTTCTTT | CASRAVGRNTEAFF
TRBD2 | TRBJ2-7 | few | TRBV20-1 | TGCAGTGCAAGGACTAGCGGGAGATCCTACGAGCAGTACTTC | CSARTSGRSYEQYF
- | TRBJ2-3 | many | TRBV14 | TGTGCCAGCAGCCAAGATCCCAGGGGCCGAAGCACAGATACGCAGTATTTT | CASSQDPRGRSTDTQYF
- | TRBJ1-1 | few | TRBV6-4 | TGTGCCAGCAGTGATCGGGGGGCCTCCATGAACACTGAAGCTTTCTTT | CASSDRGASMNTEAFF
TRBD2 | TRBJ2-3 | - | TRBV20-1 | TGCAGTGCTGGGACTAGCGGGACGGCAGATACGCAGTATTTT | CSAGTSGTADTQYF
- | TRBJ2-3 | many | TRBV7-9 | TGTGCCAGCAGCTCGACTAGAATCGGTTCTCAGAGAGATACGCAGTATTTT | CASSSTRIGSQRDTQYF
- | TRBJ2-7 | few | TRBV12-3/TRBV12-4 | TGTGCCAGCAGTCTCGGGACACCGCCTGCCTACGAGCAGTACTTC | CASSLGTPPAYEQYF
TRBD2 | TRBJ2-3 | - | TRBV7-3 | TGTGCCAGCAGCCCAAGGGCGGGAGGAGCAGATACGCAGTATTTT | CASSPRAGGADTQYF
- | TRBJ1-2 | many | TRBV20-1 | TGCAGTGCTAACCTAGACATCGGCTATGGCTACACCTTC | CSANLDIGYGYTF
TRBD1 | TRBJ2-2 | - | TRBV12-3/TRBV12-4 | TGTGCCAGCAGTATTTGGGGACAGGGGGCGACCGGGGAGCTGTTTTTT | CASSIWGQGATGELFF
- | TRBJ2-6 | many | TRBV5-1 | TGCGCCAGCAGCTCAACAAGCTCTGGGGCCAACGTCCTGACTTTC | CASSSTSSGANVLTF
TRBD1 | TRBJ2-7 | many | TRBV28 | TGTGCCAGCAGTGTAGGACAGGTTAACTACGAGCAGTACTTC | CASSVGQVNYEQYF
- | TRBJ2-6 | many | TRBV7-3 | TGTGCCAGCAGCCCCGGCGCGGAGCCTGGGGCCAACGTCCTGACTTTC | CASSPGAEPGANVLTF